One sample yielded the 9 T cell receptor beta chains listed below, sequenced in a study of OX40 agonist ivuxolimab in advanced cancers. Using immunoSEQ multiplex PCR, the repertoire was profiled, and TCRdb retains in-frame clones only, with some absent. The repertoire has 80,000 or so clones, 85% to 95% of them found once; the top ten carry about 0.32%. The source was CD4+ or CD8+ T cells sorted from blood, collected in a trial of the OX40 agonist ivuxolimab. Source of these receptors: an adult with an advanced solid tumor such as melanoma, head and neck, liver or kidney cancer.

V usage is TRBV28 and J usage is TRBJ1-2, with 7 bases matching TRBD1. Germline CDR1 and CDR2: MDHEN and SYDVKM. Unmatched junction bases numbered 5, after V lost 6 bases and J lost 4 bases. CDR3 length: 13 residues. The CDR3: CASSNTGVYGYTF. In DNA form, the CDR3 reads TGTGCCAGCAGCAACACAGGGGTCTATGGCTACACCTTC.

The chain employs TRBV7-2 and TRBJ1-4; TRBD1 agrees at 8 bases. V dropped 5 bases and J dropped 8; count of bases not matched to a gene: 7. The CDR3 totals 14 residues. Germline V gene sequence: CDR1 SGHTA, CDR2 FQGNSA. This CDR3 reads CASSAGQAREKLFF. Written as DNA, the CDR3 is TGTGCCAGCAGCGCGGGACAGGCGCGCGAAAAACTGTTTTTT. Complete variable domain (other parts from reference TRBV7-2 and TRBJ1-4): GAGVSQSPSNKVTEKGKDVELRCDPISGHTALYWYRQSLGQGLEFLIYFQGNSAPDKSGLPSDRFSAERTGGSVSTLTIQRTQQEDSAVYLCASSAGQAREKLFFGSGTQLSVL.

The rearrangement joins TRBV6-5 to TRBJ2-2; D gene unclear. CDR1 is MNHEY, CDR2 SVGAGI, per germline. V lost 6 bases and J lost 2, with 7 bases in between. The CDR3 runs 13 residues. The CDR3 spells CASRASNTGELFF. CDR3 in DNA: TGTGCCAGCAGGGCTTCAAACACCGGGGAGCTGTTTTTT.

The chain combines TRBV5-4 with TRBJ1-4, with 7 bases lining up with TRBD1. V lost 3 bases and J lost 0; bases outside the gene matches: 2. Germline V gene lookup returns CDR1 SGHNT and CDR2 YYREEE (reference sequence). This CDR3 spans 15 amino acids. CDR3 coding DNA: TGTGCCAGCAGCTCACAGGGGACAACTAATGAAAAACTGTTTTTT. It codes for CASSSQGTTNEKLFF.

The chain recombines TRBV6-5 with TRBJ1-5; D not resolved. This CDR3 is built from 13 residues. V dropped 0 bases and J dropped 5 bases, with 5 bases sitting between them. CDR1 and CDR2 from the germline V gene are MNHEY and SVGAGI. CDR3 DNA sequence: TGTGCCAGCAGTTACTCGAGGCATCAGCCCCAGCATTTT. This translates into CASSYSRHQPQHF.

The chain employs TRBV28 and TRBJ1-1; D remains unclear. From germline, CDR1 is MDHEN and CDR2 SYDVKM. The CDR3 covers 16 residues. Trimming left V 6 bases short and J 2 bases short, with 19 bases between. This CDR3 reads CASRPPPAGINTEAFF. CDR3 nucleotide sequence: TGTGCCAGCAGGCCCCCTCCGGCGGGGATTAACACTGAAGCTTTCTTT.

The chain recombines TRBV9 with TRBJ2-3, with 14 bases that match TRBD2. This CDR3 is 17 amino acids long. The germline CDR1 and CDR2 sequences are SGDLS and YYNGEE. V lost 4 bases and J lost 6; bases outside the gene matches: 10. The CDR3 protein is CASSSRTSGGTGDTQYF. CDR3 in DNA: TGTGCCAGCAGCTCCCGGACTAGCGGGGGGACCGGGGATACGCAGTATTTT.

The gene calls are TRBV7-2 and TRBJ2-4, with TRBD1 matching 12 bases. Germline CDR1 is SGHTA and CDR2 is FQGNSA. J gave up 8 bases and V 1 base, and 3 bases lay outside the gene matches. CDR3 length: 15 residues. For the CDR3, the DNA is TGTGCCAGCAGCTTAGAGGGACAGGGGGCCTACATTCAGTACTTC. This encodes CASSLEGQGAYIQYF. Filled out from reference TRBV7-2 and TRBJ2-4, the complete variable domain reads GAGVSQSPSNKVTEKGKDVELRCDPISGHTALYWYRQSLGQGLEFLIYFQGNSAPDKSGLPSDRFSAERTGGSVSTLTIQRTQQEDSAVYLCASSLEGQGAYIQYFGAGTRLSVL.

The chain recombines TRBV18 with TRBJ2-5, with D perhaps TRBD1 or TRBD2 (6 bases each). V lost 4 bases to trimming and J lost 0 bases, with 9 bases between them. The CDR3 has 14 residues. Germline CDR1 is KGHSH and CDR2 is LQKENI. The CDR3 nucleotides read TGTGCCAGCTCACTCGGGGGCGACCAAGAGACCCAGTACTTC. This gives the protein CASSLGGDQETQYF.